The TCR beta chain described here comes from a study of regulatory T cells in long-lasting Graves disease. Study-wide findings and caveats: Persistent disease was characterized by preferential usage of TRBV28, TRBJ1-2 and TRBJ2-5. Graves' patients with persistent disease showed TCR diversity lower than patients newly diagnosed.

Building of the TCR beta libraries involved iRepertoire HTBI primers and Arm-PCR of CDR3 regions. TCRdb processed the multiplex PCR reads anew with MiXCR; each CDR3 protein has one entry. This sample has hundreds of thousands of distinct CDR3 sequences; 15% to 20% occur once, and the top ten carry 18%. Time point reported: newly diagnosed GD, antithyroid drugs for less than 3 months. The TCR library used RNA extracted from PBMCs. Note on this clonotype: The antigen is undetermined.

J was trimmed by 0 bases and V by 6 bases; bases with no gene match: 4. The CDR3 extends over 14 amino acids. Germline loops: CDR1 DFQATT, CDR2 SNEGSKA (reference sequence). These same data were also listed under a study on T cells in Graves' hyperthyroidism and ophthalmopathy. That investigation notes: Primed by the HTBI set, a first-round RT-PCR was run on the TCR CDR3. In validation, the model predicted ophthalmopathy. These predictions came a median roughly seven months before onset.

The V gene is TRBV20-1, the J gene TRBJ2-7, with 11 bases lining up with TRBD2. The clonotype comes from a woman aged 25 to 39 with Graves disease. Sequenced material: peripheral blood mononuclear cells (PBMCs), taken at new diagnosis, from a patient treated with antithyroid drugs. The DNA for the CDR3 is TGCAGTGCCTCTAGCGGGAGGACCTCCTACGAGCAGTACTTC. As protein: CSASSGRTSYEQYF.